This T cell receptor (beta chain) was observed in a study of cytomegalovirus exposure and HLA in healthy donors. Study in general: Most donors, just over 80% of roughly 400 genotyped, fell in the Caucasian-associated ancestry cluster. Broader study findings: Presence/absence analysis assumed near-uniform sequencing depth across donors. With later analysis, a missense DCLRE1C variant became linked to TCR beta V- and J-gene trimming. The study flagged fewer than 200 TCR beta chains as cytomegalovirus-associated.

Turning to this clone: The antigen is unknown. The same CDR3 arises from other DNA sequences in this sample as well.

PCR used 60 Vbeta primers and 13 Jbeta primers. This table comes from immunoSEQ multiplex PCR, and its TCRdb copy is limited to in-frame clones, with some not included. Reported are 150,000 to 200,000 clones; the ten largest clones contain 2.1%. With 0 bases removed from V and 1 base from J, the gap between germline ends came to 8 bases. Per germline, CDR1 SGDLS and CDR2 YYNGEE. This CDR3 spans 15 amino acids. The source material was PBMCs. The source of this sequence is a man under 40 in good health and CMV-seronegative. The V gene is TRBV9, the J gene TRBJ2-1; D not resolved. Here the CDR3 DNA reads TGTGCCAGCAGCGTAGCCCTGTCGTCCTACAATGAGCAGTTCTTC. Its protein is CASSVALSSYNEQFF.